The 21 T cell receptor beta chains listed next were all sequenced from one sample in a study of T-cell memory formation after mild COVID-19. A single record per CDR3 protein comes from TCRdb applying MiXCR to the 5' RACE reads. The data show around 200,000 distinct CDR3 sequences, roughly 10% seen once. Material: PBMCs or a T cell subset sorted from them (not recorded which). The receptors were gathered from a young man who had mild COVID-19 (a few samples of this study predate the infection). Cell type and time point are not known.

The rearrangement links TRBV12-3 or TRBV12-4 to TRBJ2-5, with D hard to call. The CDR3 consists of 13 residues. V gave up 3 bases and J gave up 5 bases, with 10 bases separating them. CDR3 sequence reads: CASSFSDLETQYF. The DNA of the CDR3 is TGTGCCAGCAGTTTTTCAGACTTGGAGACCCAGTACTTC.

This clonotype has a handful of counts. The chain joins TRBV24-1 to TRBJ2-1; 10 bases agree with TRBD1. Per the germline V gene, CDR1 is KGHDR and CDR2 is SFDVKD. This CDR3 comprises 16 residues. J lost 5 bases, V lost 3 bases, and 6 bases had no gene match. This CDR3 is CATSDRDRGQDNEQFF. The CDR3 DNA reads as TGTGCCACCAGTGATCGTGACAGGGGGCAGGACAATGAGCAGTTCTTC.

The V call is TRBV7-2, the J call TRBJ2-3; D unresolved. The ends were cut back, 2 bases at V and 6 bases at J, with 9 bases in the middle. CDR3 length: 13 amino acids. Germline-derived CDR1 and CDR2 are SGHTA and FQGNSA. Here the CDR3 reads CASSLTPWDTQYF. The CDR3 DNA reads TGTGCCAGCAGCTTAACCCCCTGGGATACGCAGTATTTT.

V usage is TRBV5-1 and J usage is TRBJ2-5, with D maybe TRBD1 (5 bases). The CDR3 runs to 13 residues. Germline CDR1 and CDR2: SGHRS and YFSETQ. V gave up 1 base and J gave up 5 bases, with 9 bases separating them. CDR3 loop: CASSLSGMETQYF. DNA of the CDR3: TGCGCCAGCAGCTTGTCAGGGATGGAGACCCAGTACTTC.

The chain joins TRBV7-2 to TRBJ1-5; TRBD1 is a possible D gene (6 bases). This CDR3 region has 15 residues. Looked up from germline, CDR1 is SGHTA and CDR2 is FQGNSA. V lost 3 bases and J 1 base, leaving 10 bases between the germline ends. The CDR3 DNA reads as TGTGCCAGCAGCTTCACAGGGCCGAGCAATCAGCCCCAGCATTTT. It codes for CASSFTGPSNQPQHF.

CDR3 nucleotides: TGTGCCAGCAGCTTGCCCGGGACAGGAGTCTACGAGCAGTACTTC. It encodes CASSLPGTGVYEQYF. This rearrangement joins TRBV5-6 to TRBJ2-7; TRBD1 matches 8 bases. This CDR3 is 15 amino acids long. V dropped 1 base and J dropped 3; count of bases not matched to a gene: 6. Germline CDR1 and CDR2: SGHDT and YYEEEE.

This clonotype was recorded at least ten times. The chain is built from TRBV7-3 and TRBJ1-2; D may be TRBD1 (5 bases). V lost 3 bases and J lost 0, with 11 bases in between. The V gene's germline CDR1 is SGHTA and CDR2 FQGTGA. This CDR3 is 15 amino acids long. In DNA form, the CDR3 reads TGTGCCAGCAGCTTGGGGCCAGACTCTAACTATGGCTACACCTTC. Translating it yields CASSLGPDSNYGYTF.

This chain connects TRBV7-3 to TRBJ1-1, with D possibly being TRBD1 (6 bases). CDR1 SGHTA and CDR2 FQGTGA come from the germline V gene. The CDR3 length is 14 residues. V lost 3 bases to trimming and J lost 4 bases, with 12 bases between them. The CDR3 coding sequence is TGTGCCAGCAGCTTGGCAGGGGATAGCACTGAAGCTTTCTTT. This encodes CASSLAGDSTEAFF. The whole variable domain, filled in from reference TRBV7-3 and TRBJ1-1, reads GAGVSQTPSNKVTEKGKYVELRCDPISGHTALYWYRQSLGQGPEFLIYFQGTGAADDSGLPNDRFFAVRPEGSVSTLKIQRTERGDSAVYLCASSLAGDSTEAFFGQGTRLTVV.

This clonotype was seen only a few times. V and J are TRBV19 and TRBJ2-3, with TRBD1 identical over 10 bases. This CDR3 is built from 14 residues. The ends lost 6 bases at V and 5 bases at J; junction bases unmatched: 5. The V gene's germline CDR1 is LNHDA and CDR2 SQIVND (reference sequence). CDR3 DNA sequence: TGTGCCAGTAGACGGACAGGGGGTGGAGATACGCAGTATTTT. It encodes CASRRTGGGDTQYF.

The chain is built from TRBV24-1 and TRBJ1-2, with a possible D match to TRBD1 (6 bases). CDR3 length: 13 residues. The V and J ends lost 6 bases and 3 bases respectively, with 10 bases between them. Germline loops: CDR1 KGHDR, CDR2 SFDVKD. CDR3 in amino acids: CATSTGADYGYTF. Written as DNA, the CDR3 is TGTGCCACCAGTACGGGGGCCGACTATGGCTACACCTTC.

The J gene is TRBJ1-2, the V gene TRBV6-2 or TRBV6-3, with a tentative D call TRBD1 (6 bases). Germline CDR1 and CDR2: MNHEY and SVGEGT. V lost 6 bases, J lost 4 bases, and 12 bases lay in between. The length of the CDR3 is 13 residues. The CDR3 DNA sequence: TGTGCCAGCAGGGGGACACTGTCCTATGGCTACACCTTC. Amino acids: CASRGTLSYGYTF.

There are a few counts of this clonotype. The chain employs TRBV7-2 and TRBJ2-3; 12 nucleotides agree with TRBD2. J gave up 4 bases and V 7 bases, and 3 bases lay outside the gene matches. The CDR3 runs 14 residues. Germline V gene data show CDR1 as SGHTA and CDR2 as FQGNSA. This CDR3 is CASKTSGGSDTQYF. The CDR3 region has the DNA TGTGCCAGCAAAACTAGCGGGGGGTCAGATACGCAGTATTTT.

In its sample, this clonotype was seen many times. The chain is built from TRBV27 and TRBJ2-3; TRBD2 might be the D (7 bases). Trimming cost V 7 bases and J 0 bases, with 17 bases left between them. Germline V gene sequence: CDR1 MNHEY, CDR2 SMNVEV (reference sequence). The CDR3 sequence is 16 residues long. The CDR3 DNA reads as TGTGCCAGCACTCTAAGGGCGGGGGCTAGCACAGATACGCAGTATTTT. This codes for CASTLRAGASTDTQYF.

This clonotype appeared a single time. The chain is built from TRBV12-3 or TRBV12-4 and TRBJ1-4; D remains unclear. The CDR3 totals 12 residues. V was shortened by 8 bases and J by 6 bases, with 10 bases between the two germline ends. The CDR3 region has the DNA TGTGCCAGCGGGGAACGACATGAAAAACTGTTTTTT. Amino acid sequence: CASGERHEKLFF.

This rearrangement joins TRBV15 to TRBJ2-5; no clear D gene. The CDR3 extends over 12 amino acids. V lost 4 bases to trimming and J lost 3 bases, with 6 bases between them. Germline V gene lookup returns CDR1 LNHNV and CDR2 YYDKDF (reference sequence). The CDR3 DNA reads TGTGCCACCAGCAATCCAAAAGAGACCCAGTACTTC. It codes for CATSNPKETQYF. Using reference TRBV15 and TRBJ2-5 for the parts outside the CDR3, the full variable domain is DAMVIQNPRYQVTQFGKPVTLSCSQTLNHNVMYWYQQKSSQAPKLLFHYYDKDFNNEADTPDNFQSRRPNTSFCFLDIRSPGLGDTAMYLCATSNPKETQYFGPGTRLLVL.

This clonotype was found many times. The chain uses TRBV7-9 and TRBJ2-3; D is perhaps TRBD2 (5 bases). V lost 5 bases and J 4 bases, leaving 16 bases between the germline ends. CDR3 length: 15 amino acids. The germline V gene has CDR1 SEHNR and CDR2 FQNEAQ (reference sequence). CDR3 loop: CASSNRRAAADTQYF. CDR3 coding DNA: TGTGCCAGCAGCAACCGACGGGCAGCGGCAGATACGCAGTATTTT.

This sequence joins TRBV6-5 and TRBJ2-3; 8 bases agree with TRBD2. The CDR3 contains 16 residues. V was clipped by 5 bases and J by 0 bases; unmatched bases: 7. From germline, CDR1 is MNHEY and CDR2 SVGAGI. CDR3 protein: CASSTLGGGSTDTQYF. The CDR3 bases are TGTGCCAGCAGTACCCTCGGGGGGGGCAGCACAGATACGCAGTATTTT.

This clonotype occurred a few times. The rearrangement links TRBV6-6 to TRBJ1-2, with TRBD1 matching 9 bases. Germline assignment: CDR1 MNHNY and CDR2 SVGAGI (reference sequence). The ends lost 5 bases at V and 8 bases at J; junction bases unmatched: 9. CDR3 length equals 14 residues. The CDR3 sequence: CASSPPDRGHGYTF. The CDR3 DNA reads as TGTGCCAGCAGTCCCCCGGACAGGGGCCACGGCTACACCTTC.

This clonotype was seen a handful of times. The chain employs TRBV7-3 and TRBJ2-5; D remains ambiguous. CDR1 is SGHTA and CDR2 is FQGTGA in the germline V gene. Deletions cut 5 bases from V and 5 bases from J, with 15 bases between. The CDR3 is 14 amino acids. CDR3 sequence reads: CASSLQPLSETQYF. CDR3 in DNA: TGTGCCAGCAGCCTTCAACCTCTGAGTGAGACCCAGTACTTC.

This clonotype was counted between two and nine times. This rearrangement joins TRBV20-1 to TRBJ1-2; TRBD1 matches 9 bases. The CDR3 loop spans 15 amino acids. CDR1 is DFQATT, CDR2 SNEGSKA, per germline (reference sequence). V lost 3 bases to trimming and J lost 2 bases; unmatched junction nucleotides: 7. CDR3 DNA sequence: TGCAGTGCTAGTCCTACCGGGACAGGGAACTATGGCTACACCTTC. Translation: CSASPTGTGNYGYTF.

The CDR3 coding sequence is TGTGCCAGCAGTTTATCGACAGGGCCGAGCTCCTATAATTCACCCCTCCACTTT. Translating gives CASSLSTGPSSYNSPLHF. The chain carries TRBV27 and TRBJ1-6; TRBD1 agrees at 7 bases. The CDR3 is made up of 18 amino acids. Looked up from germline, CDR1 is MNHEY and CDR2 is SMNVEV (reference sequence). Trimming at V came to 0 bases and at J to 0 bases, leaving 5 bases not matched to a gene.